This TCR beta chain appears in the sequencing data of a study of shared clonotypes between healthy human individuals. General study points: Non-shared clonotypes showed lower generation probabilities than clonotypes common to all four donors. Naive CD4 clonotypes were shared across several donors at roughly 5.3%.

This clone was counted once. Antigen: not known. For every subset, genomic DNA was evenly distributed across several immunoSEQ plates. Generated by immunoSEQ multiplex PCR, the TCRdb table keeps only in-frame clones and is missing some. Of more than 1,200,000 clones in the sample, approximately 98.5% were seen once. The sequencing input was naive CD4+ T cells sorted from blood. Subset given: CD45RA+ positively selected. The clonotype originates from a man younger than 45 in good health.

In nucleotides, the CDR3 is TGTGCCAGCTCACCGACCGGGACAGGGAGGGTCCCTGAAGCTTTCTTT. This gives the protein CASSPTGTGRVPEAFF. V and J are TRBV18 and TRBJ1-1, with 9 bases lining up with TRBD1. Trimming removed 3 bases from V and 6 bases from J; junction bases left unmatched: 11. Germline V gene data show CDR1 as KGHSH and CDR2 as LQKENI. The CDR3 spans 16 residues.